The 29 T cell receptor beta chains below were found in one sample sequenced in a study of T cells in Graves' hyperthyroidism and ophthalmopathy. It was RNA transcripts that yielded the amplified TCR beta CDR3 regions. The TCR CDR3 first-round RT-PCR relied on the HTBI primer set. A single record per CDR3 protein comes from TCRdb applying MiXCR to the multiplex PCR reads. This sample has 600,000 to 900,000 distinct CDR3 sequences, with roughly 15% found just once. Sequencing used blood. These receptors originate from a man between 18 and 35 years old with Graves' hyperthyroidism.

This clonotype was found many times. The chain employs TRBV7-9 and TRBJ2-1, with D perhaps being TRBD1 or TRBD2 (7 bases each). CDR3 length: 14 residues. Germline-derived CDR1 and CDR2 are SEHNR and FQNEAQ (reference sequence). V was clipped by 1 base and J by 9 bases, with 13 bases between them. The CDR3, as DNA: TGTGCCAGCAGCTTAGGCAGGGGGGGAGCTGAGCAGTTCTTC. Encoded protein: CASSLGRGGAEQFF.

This clonotype was seen repeatedly, ten times or more. The chain recombines TRBV11-2 with TRBJ2-3, with 7 nucleotides matching TRBD2. The CDR3 is 19 amino acids. Germline assignment: CDR1 SGHAT and CDR2 FQNNGV. Germline trimming cut 0 bases from V and 0 bases from J; bases unmatched to any gene: 12. As DNA, the CDR3 is TGTGCCAGCAGCTTAGACTACCGGGTAGCGGGTGCTAGCACAGATACGCAGTATTTT. It translates to CASSLDYRVAGASTDTQYF.

This clonotype was observed at least ten times. This sequence joins TRBV18 and TRBJ2-4; D is unclear. The length of the CDR3 is 16 residues. Germline loops: CDR1 KGHSH, CDR2 LQKENI. The V end was cut by 6 bases, the J end by 6 bases, with 21 bases between. The CDR3 spells CASSPEGSLWGNIQYF. CDR3 coding DNA: TGTGCCAGCTCTCCCGAAGGATCCCTTTGGGGAAACATTCAGTACTTC.

The genes are TRBV9 and TRBJ2-3; TRBD2 agrees at 10 bases. From germline, CDR1 is SGDLS and CDR2 YYNGEE. V trimming: 0 bases; J trimming: 2 bases; junction bases outside the gene matches: 3. The CDR3 contains 16 residues. The CDR3 spells CASSVELAGPTDTQYF. The CDR3 DNA follows: TGTGCCAGCAGCGTAGAACTAGCGGGACCCACAGATACGCAGTATTTT.

A few counts support this clonotype. This chain links TRBV28 with TRBJ2-1, with TRBD2 matching 9 bases. Trimming cost V 8 bases and J 10 bases; bases outside gene matches: 9. Germline V gene data show CDR1 as MDHEN and CDR2 as SYDVKM. The CDR3 totals 13 residues. Here the CDR3 reads CASSIAGVNEQFF. CDR3 DNA: TGTGCCAGCTCTATAGCGGGAGTGAACGAGCAGTTCTTC.

This clonotype turned up a few times. CDR3: CSAGGQQETQYF. Written as DNA, the CDR3 is TGCAGCGCCGGAGGACAACAAGAGACCCAGTACTTC. J is TRBJ2-5 and V is TRBV29-1; D assignment may be TRBD1 or TRBD2 (5 bases each). The CDR3 runs to 12 residues. Germline CDR1 SQVTM, CDR2 ANQGSEA. Deletions cut 7 bases from V and 2 bases from J, with 11 bases between.

This clonotype appeared many times. This sequence joins TRBV28 and TRBJ2-2; D is ambiguous. The CDR3 sequence is 17 residues long. Germline V gives CDR1 MDHEN, CDR2 SYDVKM. V dropped 5 bases and J dropped 0 bases, with 16 bases sitting between them. Here the CDR3 reads CASSSSRLSPNTGELFF. CDR3 DNA: TGTGCCAGCAGTAGTTCAAGGCTATCACCGAACACCGGGGAGCTGTTTTTT.

The chain links TRBV20-1 to TRBJ1-5; 7 bases align to TRBD1. The germline V gene has CDR1 DFQATT and CDR2 SNEGSKA (reference sequence). Trimming at V came to 7 bases and at J to 4 bases, leaving 7 bases not matched to a gene. The CDR3 contains 13 residues. The CDR3 region is CSGSGTVNQPQHF. The CDR3 DNA sequence: TGCAGTGGTTCCGGGACAGTTAATCAGCCCCAGCATTTT.

Concerning this clonotype: A read error may produce the germline difference seen at one junction end. V and J are TRBV2 and TRBJ1-6; TRBD1 might be the D (6 bases). CDR1 and CDR2 (germline): SNHLY, FYNNEI. This CDR3 spans 13 amino acids. In DNA form, the CDR3 reads TGTGCCAGCAGTGTACAGGGTCAATCACCCCCCCACTTT. Translated: CASSVQGQSPPHF.

Only a few counts were recorded for this clonotype. This chain joins TRBV20-1 and TRBJ1-1, with D uncertain. Germline CDR1 is DFQATT and CDR2 is SNEGSKA (reference sequence). CDR3 length: 16 amino acids. Between the trimmed V and J ends, which lost 0 bases and 0 bases, there was a span of 14 bases. Here the CDR3 reads CSARDPRLLMNTEAFF. CDR3 nucleotides: TGCAGTGCTAGAGATCCTCGACTCCTAATGAACACTGAAGCTTTCTTT.

The sample holds many counts of this clonotype. The chain uses TRBV18 and TRBJ1-5; D remains unclear. The CDR3 consists of 15 residues. Trimming pared 1 base from V and 0 bases from J, leaving 7 bases between. Germline values: CDR1 KGHSH, CDR2 LQKENI. The CDR3 nucleotides read TGTGCCAGCTCACCACGAAGAGATAGCAATCAGCCCCAGCATTTT. As protein: CASSPRRDSNQPQHF.

This rearrangement joins TRBV12-3 or TRBV12-4 to TRBJ1-5; 10 bases map to TRBD1. V was clipped by 6 bases and J by 0 bases; unmatched bases: 8. CDR3 length: 17 amino acids. The CDR3 protein is CASSDGQGVYSNQPQHF. The CDR3 region has the DNA TGTGCCAGCAGCGATGGACAGGGGGTTTATAGCAATCAGCCCCAGCATTTT.

This clonotype was seen a handful of times. Given the absence of the conserved phenylalanine or tryptophan at the CDR3 end, a read error is likely. This chain joins TRBV3-1 and TRBJ1-5; D remains unclear. The CDR3 sequence is 14 residues long. In germline, CDR1 is LGHDT, CDR2 YNNKEL (reference sequence). V was trimmed by 1 base and J by 2 bases, leaving 6 bases between them. The CDR3 here is CASSQAGGNQPQHL. The DNA of the CDR3 is TGTGCCAGCAGCCAAGCTGGGGGCAATCAGCCCCAGCATCTT.

This clonotype was observed at least ten times. J is TRBJ2-3 and V is TRBV20-1, with 9 bases lining up with TRBD2. CDR3 length: 15 amino acids. V gave up 1 base and J gave up 6 bases; unmatched junction bases: 8. Germline loops: CDR1 DFQATT, CDR2 SNEGSKA (reference sequence). The CDR3 spells CSARGDSGREDTQYF. Here the CDR3 DNA reads TGCAGTGCTAGAGGTGATAGCGGGAGAGAGGATACGCAGTATTTT.

The chain is built from TRBV19 and TRBJ2-5; 8 bases are shared with TRBD1. Germline CDR1 LNHDA, CDR2 SQIVND (reference sequence). Trimming removed 8 bases from V and 2 bases from J; junction bases left unmatched: 13. The CDR3 is 16 amino acids. The chain's CDR3 is CASAVGGTGIQETQYF. Written as DNA, the CDR3 is TGTGCCAGTGCCGTCGGAGGGACAGGCATACAAGAGACCCAGTACTTC. The full variable domain, completed using reference TRBV19 and TRBJ2-5, is DGGITQSPKYLFRKEGQNVTLSCEQNLNHDAMYWYRQDPGQGLRLIYYSQIVNDFQKGDIAEGYSVSREKKESFPLTVTSAQKNPTAFYLCASAVGGTGIQETQYFGPGTRLLVL.

On this clonotype: A much larger clone is a single base away; this may be a read error. The gene calls are TRBV7-3 and TRBJ2-2, with TRBD2 matching 7 bases. Germline-derived CDR1 and CDR2 are SGHTA and FQGTGA. The CDR3 length is 15 residues. The CDR3 spells CASSSLAGASGELVF. CDR3 coding DNA: TGTGCCAGCAGCTCCCTGGCGGGAGCATCCGGGGAGCTGGTTTTT.

The CDR3 bases are TGCAGTGCTGAGGGACAGGGAAAGGAGACCCAGTACTTC. It translates to CSAEGQGKETQYF. The V and J genes are TRBV20-1 and TRBJ2-5; 9 bases are shared with TRBD1. J lost 5 bases, V lost 5 bases, and 6 bases had no gene match. The CDR3 has 13 residues. Germline V gene data show CDR1 as DFQATT and CDR2 as SNEGSKA (reference sequence).

The rearrangement links TRBV20-1 to TRBJ2-2; D might be TRBD1 (5 bases). The CDR3 runs 12 residues. V was trimmed by 5 bases and J by 3 bases, leaving 7 bases between them. Germline V gene lookup returns CDR1 DFQATT and CDR2 SNEGSKA (reference sequence). CDR3 DNA sequence: TGCAGTGCTCTGACAGACACCGGGGAGCTGTTTTTT. It specifies CSALTDTGELFF.

This clonotype was counted at least ten times. The chain combines TRBV20-1 with TRBJ2-1; D is ambiguous. The CDR3 has 11 amino acids. V was shortened by 6 bases and J by 8 bases, with 11 bases between the two germline ends. CDR1 is DFQATT and CDR2 is SNEGSKA in the germline V gene (reference sequence). CDR3 sequence (DNA): TGCAGTGCCACGTCCCCTTATGAGCAGTTCTTC. It yields the protein CSATSPYEQFF.

This clonotype has a handful of counts. J is TRBJ1-5 and V is TRBV6-1; D unresolved. V was clipped by 6 bases and J by 3 bases, with 18 bases between them. This CDR3 comprises 16 residues. Germline CDR1 reads MNHNS; CDR2 reads SASEGT. DNA of the CDR3: TGTGCCAGCAGCGCACCCGGGGAGCAGGCCAATCAGCCCCAGCATTTT. Protein sequence: CASSAPGEQANQPQHF.

This clonotype was seen only a few times. V and J are TRBV20-1 and TRBJ2-3; D not certain. The CDR3 sequence is 11 residues long. The germline V and J ends were trimmed by 2 bases and 3 bases, with 3 bases remaining between them. Germline values: CDR1 DFQATT, CDR2 SNEGSKA (reference sequence). CDR3 protein: CSARKTDTQYF. In nucleotides, the CDR3 is TGCAGTGCTAGAAAAACAGATACGCAGTATTTT.

This clonotype was seen ten or more times. V and J are TRBV2 and TRBJ2-5; perhaps TRBD1 as D (6 bases). V lost 8 bases to trimming and J lost 1 base, with 8 bases between them. This CDR3 spans 12 amino acids. Germline lookup yields CDR1 SNHLY and CDR2 FYNNEI. CDR3 nucleotides: TGTGCCAGCGAGGACAGCCAAGAGACCCAGTACTTC. Translated, it gives CASEDSQETQYF.

This sequence joins TRBV5-1 and TRBJ2-3; perhaps TRBD2 as D (6 bases). This CDR3 is built from 18 residues. The germline V and J ends were trimmed by 4 bases and 5 bases, with 26 bases remaining between them. CDR1 is SGHRS, CDR2 YFSETQ, per germline. CDR3 sequence reads: CASSQGASEPISKDTQYF. The DNA of the CDR3 is TGCGCCAGCAGCCAAGGGGCTAGCGAGCCCATATCAAAAGATACGCAGTATTTT.

This clonotype has only a few counts. The chain joins TRBV7-9 to TRBJ2-3, with D possibly matching TRBD1 (5 bases). The CDR3 runs to 13 residues. V shed 4 bases and J shed 9 bases, with 14 bases lying between them. Germline CDR1 SEHNR, CDR2 FQNEAQ (reference sequence). CDR3 nucleotides: TGTGCCAGCAGCTCAGGGAATGAGGACACGCAGTATTTT. This codes for CASSSGNEDTQYF.

V gene TRBV3-1 combines with J gene TRBJ2-1, with D possibly matching TRBD2 (6 bases). Trimming shortened V by 4 bases and J by 4 bases, and 14 bases separated the two germline ends. This CDR3 is 15 amino acids long. Germline lookup yields CDR1 LGHDT and CDR2 YNNKEL (reference sequence). CDR3 amino acids: CASSLRDFQYNEQFF. The CDR3 DNA follows: TGTGCCAGCAGCCTACGGGACTTCCAGTACAATGAGCAGTTCTTC.

This clonotype was detected ten times or more. The chain joins TRBV5-1 to TRBJ2-7; D assignment may be TRBD1 or TRBD2 (7 bases each). CDR1 SGHRS and CDR2 YFSETQ come from the germline V gene. The CDR3 contains 14 residues. Trimming left V 0 bases short and J 7 bases short, with 14 bases between. This CDR3 is CASSLVAGGGEQYF. The CDR3 bases are TGCGCCAGCAGCTTGGTGGCAGGGGGGGGTGAGCAGTACTTC. Full variable domain (rest looked up from reference TRBV5-1 and TRBJ2-7): KAGVTQTPRYLIKTRGQQVTLSCSPISGHRSVSWYQQTPGQGLQFLFEYFSETQRNKGNFPGRFSGRQFSNSRSEMNVSTLELGDSALYLCASSLVAGGGEQYFGPGTRLTVT.

In its sample, this clonotype was seen a few times. J is TRBJ1-4 and V is TRBV11-3; no clear D gene. CDR3 length: 13 residues. Trimming took off 5 bases at V and 8 bases at J, with 12 bases between the two ends. CDR1 is SGHNT and CDR2 is YENEEA in the germline V gene. The CDR3 DNA is TGTGCCAGCAGCCCCACCGGGGAGGAAAAACTGTTTTTT. Translation: CASSPTGEEKLFF.

The chain employs TRBV5-1 and TRBJ2-1; TRBD1 agrees at 7 bases. Trimming removed 6 bases from V and 2 bases from J; junction bases left unmatched: 11. The CDR3 has 16 residues. The germline V gene encodes CDR1 SGHRS and CDR2 YFSETQ. In nucleotides, the CDR3 is TGCGCCAGCACCCTCTTTCCCGGGACAGCCTACAATGAGCAGTTCTTC. Amino acids: CASTLFPGTAYNEQFF.

For the CDR3, the DNA is TGCGCCAGCAGCCAAGAAACGGGACAGGGAGCATCACCCCTCCACTTT. Its translation is CASSQETGQGASPLHF. This chain uses TRBV4-3 with TRBJ1-6; TRBD1 matches 9 bases. There are 16 residues in the CDR3. Germline V gene lookup returns CDR1 LGHNA and CDR2 YSLEER. V was pared by 0 bases and J by 10 bases, with 7 bases of the junction left unmatched.